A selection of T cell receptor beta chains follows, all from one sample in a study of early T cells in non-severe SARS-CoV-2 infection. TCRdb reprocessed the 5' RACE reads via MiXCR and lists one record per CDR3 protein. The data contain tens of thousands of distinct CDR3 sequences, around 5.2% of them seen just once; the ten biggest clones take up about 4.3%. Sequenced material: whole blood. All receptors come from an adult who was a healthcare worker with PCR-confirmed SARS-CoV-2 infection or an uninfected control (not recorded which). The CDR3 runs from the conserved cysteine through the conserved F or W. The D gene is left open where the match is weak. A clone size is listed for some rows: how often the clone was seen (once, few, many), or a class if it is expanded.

DNA: TGTGCCAGCAGCCGCCAGACTAGCGGCGAGCAGTTCTTC
CDR3: CASSRQTSGEQFF
J: TRBJ2-1
D: TRBD2
V: TRBV12-3/TRBV12-4
size: few

DNA: TGTGCCAGCAGCCCTGGGACTAGCGGACCATACCCCTCCTACAATGAGCAGTTCTTC
CDR3: CASSPGTSGPYPSYNEQFF
J: TRBJ2-1
D: TRBD2
V: TRBV13
size: NA

DNA: TGCAGCGTTGATACTAGTCCCGCCCGGGGGGCATACAATGAGCAGTTCTTC
CDR3: CSVDTSPARGAYNEQFF
J: TRBJ2-1
D: NA
V: TRBV29-1
size: many

DNA: TGTGCCAGCTCATCAAAGGCTAATGAAAAACTGTTTTTT
CDR3: CASSSKANEKLFF
J: TRBJ1-4
D: NA
V: TRBV18
size: many

DNA: TGTGCCAGCAGGACGACCATAAGCTGGAGCGACGACAAGGACGAGCAGTACTTC
CDR3: CASRTTISWSDDKDEQYF
J: TRBJ2-7
D: NA
V: TRBV6-2/TRBV6-3
size: many

DNA: TGTGCCATCAGTCGGGACTTTTTAGAGACCCAGTACTTC
CDR3: CAISRDFLETQYF
J: TRBJ2-5
D: NA
V: TRBV10-3
size: few

DNA: TGTGCCAGCAGCGATGAAGGGACTCCTTTATACGAGCAGTACTTC
CDR3: CASSDEGTPLYEQYF
J: TRBJ2-7
D: NA
V: TRBV7-2
size: many

DNA: TGCAGCGGGGTATGGGGCTTAGATACGCAGTATTTT
CDR3: CSGVWGLDTQYF
J: TRBJ2-3
D: NA
V: TRBV29-1
size: many

DNA: TGTGCCACCAGCAGAGAGTTGATCCCCAGCGGCGACAATGAGCAGTTCTTC
CDR3: CATSRELIPSGDNEQFF
J: TRBJ2-1
D: NA
V: TRBV15
size: many

DNA: TGCGCCAGCAGCGGTAGCGGGAGCGAAGGAAATGAGCAGTTCTTC
CDR3: CASSGSGSEGNEQFF
J: TRBJ2-1
D: TRBD2
V: TRBV5-1
size: many

DNA: TGCAGTGCTACAACTCAAACCTACGAGCAGTACTTC
CDR3: CSATTQTYEQYF
J: TRBJ2-7
D: NA
V: TRBV20-1
size: NA

DNA: TGTGCCAGCAGCAACGCTCCAATCGGACTAGCGGGGTACAATGAGCAGTTCTTC
CDR3: CASSNAPIGLAGYNEQFF
J: TRBJ2-1
D: TRBD2
V: TRBV7-6
size: many

DNA: TGCGCCAGCAGCTTCGCTGGTAGCGGGAGCTCCTACAATGAGCAGTTCTTC
CDR3: CASSFAGSGSSYNEQFF
J: TRBJ2-1
D: TRBD2
V: TRBV5-1
size: NA

DNA: TGCGCCAGCAGCTTGGATTCTAACGATGTCACTGAAGCTTTCTTT
CDR3: CASSLDSNDVTEAFF
J: TRBJ1-1
D: NA
V: TRBV5-1
size: many

DNA: TGTGCCAGCAGCCCCAGGGGCTCTCACACCGGGGAGCTGTTTTTT
CDR3: CASSPRGSHTGELFF
J: TRBJ2-2
D: NA
V: TRBV6-5
size: NA

DNA: TGCGCCAGCAGCGCCTTTACAGGGGGACACAATGAGCAGTTCTTC
CDR3: CASSAFTGGHNEQFF
J: TRBJ2-1
D: TRBD1
V: TRBV5-1
size: many

DNA: TGTGCCAGCAAGGCGGCTACCTACGAGCAGTACTTC
CDR3: CASKAATYEQYF
J: TRBJ2-7
D: NA
V: TRBV6-2/TRBV6-3
size: NA

DNA: TGTGCCATCAGTGAAACAGGGACCTCGGGGGAGACCCAGTACTTC
CDR3: CAISETGTSGETQYF
J: TRBJ2-5
D: NA
V: TRBV10-3
size: many

DNA: TGTGCCAGCTCACCATCGGGACTAGCGGAGAACACCGGGGAGCTGTTTTTT
CDR3: CASSPSGLAENTGELFF
J: TRBJ2-2
D: TRBD2
V: TRBV18
size: many

DNA: TGCGCCAGCAGCTTGGCGGTCCCTCCCTACGAGCAGTACTTC
CDR3: CASSLAVPPYEQYF
J: TRBJ2-7
D: NA
V: TRBV5-1
size: few

DNA: TGTGCCAGCAGCTTAAGTTCCGGTCACGCATACGAGCAGTACTTC
CDR3: CASSLSSGHAYEQYF
J: TRBJ2-7
D: NA
V: TRBV7-2
size: medium-sized

DNA: TGTGCCAGCAGCTTAGGGGCTAGAAACACAGATACGCAGTATTTT
CDR3: CASSLGARNTDTQYF
J: TRBJ2-3
D: NA
V: TRBV11-2
size: few

DNA: TGTGCCAGCCAGGGAGACTCCTACGAGCAGTACTTC
CDR3: CASQGDSYEQYF
J: TRBJ2-7
D: NA
V: TRBV6-1
size: NA

DNA: TGTGCCAGCAGCGGCAGGCCGGGAGGAGTTTTCGATGAGCAGTTCTTC
CDR3: CASSGRPGGVFDEQFF
J: TRBJ2-1
D: TRBD2
V: TRBV11-3
size: many

DNA: TGTGCCAGCACCACTCAGGTTCTCACTGAAGCTTTCTTT
CDR3: CASTTQVLTEAFF
J: TRBJ1-1
D: NA
V: TRBV7-2
size: many

DNA: TGTGCCACAGACGGGAGCACAGATACGCAGTATTTT
CDR3: CATDGSTDTQYF
J: TRBJ2-3
D: NA
V: TRBV28
size: few

DNA: TGCAGTGCTAGAGACGGGACTAGCGGCTCCTACGAGCAGTACTTC
CDR3: CSARDGTSGSYEQYF
J: TRBJ2-7
D: TRBD2
V: TRBV20-1
size: many

DNA: TGTGCCTGGAGTGTACGGGTTAGCGGGGGCCTGGGGGAGCAGTACTTC
CDR3: CAWSVRVSGGLGEQYF
J: TRBJ2-7
D: TRBD2
V: TRBV30
size: few

DNA: TGTGCCAGCAGACGTCCGACAGAATCCAATTACGAGCAGTACTTC
CDR3: CASRRPTESNYEQYF
J: TRBJ2-7
D: NA
V: TRBV28
size: many

DNA: TGCAGTGCTCTCCGGACTAGCGGGGACCAGTACTTC
CDR3: CSALRTSGDQYF
J: TRBJ2-5
D: TRBD2
V: TRBV20-1
size: few

DNA: TGTGCCACCCGACAGGGCGGGAACACTGAAGCTTTCTTT
CDR3: CATRQGGNTEAFF
J: TRBJ1-1
D: TRBD1
V: TRBV2
size: many

DNA: TGTGCCAGCAGTTACGGAGGGTTCTTAGGCAACTATGGCTACACCTTC
CDR3: CASSYGGFLGNYGYTF
J: TRBJ1-2
D: NA
V: TRBV6-5
size: many

DNA: TGTGCCAGCAGCCGTAGCGGGGGGCACACAGATACGCAGTATTTT
CDR3: CASSRSGGHTDTQYF
J: TRBJ2-3
D: TRBD2
V: TRBV7-2
size: few

DNA: TGTGCCAGCAGCGTAGGAGGGGCTTTGCCTAATGAAAAACTGTTTTTT
CDR3: CASSVGGALPNEKLFF
J: TRBJ1-4
D: NA
V: TRBV9
size: many

DNA: TGTGCCAGCAGTTTAGGGGCAGGGGGCACTGAAGCTTTCTTT
CDR3: CASSLGAGGTEAFF
J: TRBJ1-1
D: TRBD1
V: TRBV27
size: many

DNA: TGCGCCAGCAGCACCGGGGACACAGATACGCAGTATTTT
CDR3: CASSTGDTDTQYF
J: TRBJ2-3
D: NA
V: TRBV5-1
size: NA

DNA: TGTGCTAGTGGTTGGACAGAAAATCAGCCCCAGCATTTT
CDR3: CASGWTENQPQHF
J: TRBJ1-5
D: NA
V: TRBV12-5
size: many

DNA: TGTGCCAGCTCACCGGTTTTTGGGGACAGGGACTATGGCTACACCTTC
CDR3: CASSPVFGDRDYGYTF
J: TRBJ1-2
D: TRBD1
V: TRBV18
size: few

DNA: TGCAGTGCTGGGGGGGACAGGGTACCCTATGGCTACACCTTC
CDR3: CSAGGDRVPYGYTF
J: TRBJ1-2
D: TRBD1
V: TRBV20-1
size: many

DNA: TGTGCCAGCAGCCTTGGGGCCACCGGGGAGCTTTTTTTT
CDR3: CASSLGATGELFF
J: TRBJ2-2
D: NA
V: TRBV7-2
size: many

DNA: TGTGCCAGCAGCATTTACCCGCAGGGCTCTGGAAACACCATATATTTT
CDR3: CASSIYPQGSGNTIYF
J: TRBJ1-3
D: NA
V: TRBV7-6
size: many

DNA: TGTGCCAGCAGCTTGCACGCGAACACCGGGGAGCTGTTTTTT
CDR3: CASSLHANTGELFF
J: TRBJ2-2
D: NA
V: TRBV5-8
size: few

DNA: TGTGCCAGCAGCACGAAACAGGGAGGAACTGAAGCTTTCTTT
CDR3: CASSTKQGGTEAFF
J: TRBJ1-1
D: NA
V: TRBV7-9
size: few